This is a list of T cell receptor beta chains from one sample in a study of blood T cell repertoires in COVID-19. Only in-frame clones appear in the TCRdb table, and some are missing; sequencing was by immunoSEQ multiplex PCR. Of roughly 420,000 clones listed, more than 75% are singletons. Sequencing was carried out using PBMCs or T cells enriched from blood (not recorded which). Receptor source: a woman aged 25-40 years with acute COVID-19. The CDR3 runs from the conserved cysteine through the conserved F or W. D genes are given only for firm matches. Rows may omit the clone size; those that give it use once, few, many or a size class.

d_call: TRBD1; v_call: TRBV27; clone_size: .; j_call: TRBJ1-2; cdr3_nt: TGTGCCAGCAGGGAAGAGGGGGCGAGGAACTATGGCTACACCTTC; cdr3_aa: CASREEGARNYGYTF
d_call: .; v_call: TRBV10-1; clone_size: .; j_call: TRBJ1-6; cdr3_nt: TGCGCCAGCAGTGAATCCAGTTATAATTCACCCCTCCACTTT; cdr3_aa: CASSESSYNSPLHF
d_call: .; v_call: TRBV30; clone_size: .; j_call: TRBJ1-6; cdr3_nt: TGTGCCTGGAGTGTCGACAGCGCCAATAATTCACCCCTCCACTTT; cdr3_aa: CAWSVDSANNSPLHF
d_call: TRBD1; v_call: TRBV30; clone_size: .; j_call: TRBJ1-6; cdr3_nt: TGTGCCTGGAGTTCGGGACAGGAGAGACCAGGGTTCTATAATTCACCCCTCCACTTT; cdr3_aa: CAWSSGQERPGFYNSPLHF
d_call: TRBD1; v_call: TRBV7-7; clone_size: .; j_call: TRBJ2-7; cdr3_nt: TGTGCCAGCAGCTCCGGGACAGGGCCCTCCTACGAGCAGTACTTC; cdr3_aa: CASSSGTGPSYEQYF
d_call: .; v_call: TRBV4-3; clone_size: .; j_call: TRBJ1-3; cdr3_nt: TGCGCCAGCAGCCAAGATTGGACAACATTTGGAAACACCATATATTTT; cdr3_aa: CASSQDWTTFGNTIYF
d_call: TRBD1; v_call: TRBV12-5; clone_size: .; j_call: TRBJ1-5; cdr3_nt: TGTGCTAGTGGTTTGGGGACCGACAGGGTAAATCAGCCCCAGCATTTT; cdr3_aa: CASGLGTDRVNQPQHF
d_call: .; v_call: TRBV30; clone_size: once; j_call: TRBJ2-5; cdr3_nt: TGTGCCTGGAGTTCACGACAGTCCCAAGAGACCCAGTACTTC; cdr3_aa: CAWSSRQSQETQYF
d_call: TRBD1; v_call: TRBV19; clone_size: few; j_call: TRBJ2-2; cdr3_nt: TGTGCCAGTAGTGCGTCCAGACAGGGCGCCTACACCGGGGAGCTGTTTTTT; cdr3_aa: CASSASRQGAYTGELFF
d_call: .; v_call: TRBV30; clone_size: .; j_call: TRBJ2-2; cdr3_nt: TGTGCCTGGAGTGAGGATCGGACAGCCAACACCGGGGAGCTGTTTTTT; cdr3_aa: CAWSEDRTANTGELFF
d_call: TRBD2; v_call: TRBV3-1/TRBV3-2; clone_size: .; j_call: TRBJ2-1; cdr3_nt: TGTGCCAGCAGCCAAGAGCGCGCGGGGGGCATTAGGAATGAGCAGTTCTTC; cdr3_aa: CASSQERAGGIRNEQFF
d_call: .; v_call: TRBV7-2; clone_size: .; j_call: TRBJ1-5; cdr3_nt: TGTGCCAGCAGCTCCTCGCTAGATAATAGCAATCAGCCCCAGCATTTT; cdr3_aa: CASSSSLDNSNQPQHF
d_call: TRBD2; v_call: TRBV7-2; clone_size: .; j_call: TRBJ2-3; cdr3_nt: TGTGCCAGCAGCTTAGAAGGGAGGCTAGCGGGGACAGATACGCAGTATTTT; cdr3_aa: CASSLEGRLAGTDTQYF
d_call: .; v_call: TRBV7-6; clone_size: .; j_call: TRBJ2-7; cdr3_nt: TGTGCCAGCAGCCTACAGGGCGACCCCTACGAGCAGTACTTC; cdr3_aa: CASSLQGDPYEQYF
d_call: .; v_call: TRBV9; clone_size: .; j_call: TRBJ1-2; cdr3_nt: TGTGCCAGCAGCGTAGGGACAAAGGGGGTTGATAACTATGGCTACACCTTC; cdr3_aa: CASSVGTKGVDNYGYTF
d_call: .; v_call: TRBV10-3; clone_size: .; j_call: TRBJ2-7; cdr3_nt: TGTGCCATCAGTGAGTCCCCCAGGGTATCCGCTCAGGGCGAGCAGTACTTC; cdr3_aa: CAISESPRVSAQGEQYF
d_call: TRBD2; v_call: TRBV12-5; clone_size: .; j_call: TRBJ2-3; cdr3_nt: TGTGCTAGTGGTTTGGCCACCTACCGGGCGGGGGTAGTTTCGGGTACAGATACGCAGTATTTT; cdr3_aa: CASGLATYRAGVVSGTDTQYF
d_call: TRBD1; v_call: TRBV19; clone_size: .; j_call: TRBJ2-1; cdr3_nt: TGTGCCAGTAGTATAGTGGGGGGACAGGTCTACAATGAGCAGTTCTTC; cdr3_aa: CASSIVGGQVYNEQFF
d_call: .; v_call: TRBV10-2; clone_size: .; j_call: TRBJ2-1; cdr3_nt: TGCGCCAGCAGTGAACGGTATGAGCAGTTCTTC; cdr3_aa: CASSERYEQFF
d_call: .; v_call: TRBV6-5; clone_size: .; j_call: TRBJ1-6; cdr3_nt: TGTGCCAGCAGCCGACAGAGCTCCTATAATTCACCCCTCCACTTT; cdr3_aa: CASSRQSSYNSPLHF
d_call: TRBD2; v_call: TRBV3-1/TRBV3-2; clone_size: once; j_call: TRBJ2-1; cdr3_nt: TGTGCCAGCAGCCTGGGACTAGGAGCGTTCGATGAGCAGTTCTTC; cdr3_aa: CASSLGLGAFDEQFF
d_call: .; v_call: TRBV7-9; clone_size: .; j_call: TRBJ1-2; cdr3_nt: TGTGCCAGCAGCCCATCGGGGGTCCCCCTTGGCTACACCTTC; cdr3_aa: CASSPSGVPLGYTF
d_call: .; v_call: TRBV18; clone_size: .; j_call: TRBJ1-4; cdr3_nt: TGTGCCAGCTCTAACACGGGTAATGAAAAACTGTTTTTT; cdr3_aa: CASSNTGNEKLFF
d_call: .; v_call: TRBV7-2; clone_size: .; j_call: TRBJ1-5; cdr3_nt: TGTGCCAGCAGCCTAGCCGCCGGGGGTGACGTGCCCCAGCATTTT; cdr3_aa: CASSLAAGGDVPQHF
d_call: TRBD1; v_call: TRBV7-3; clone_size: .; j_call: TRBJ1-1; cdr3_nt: TGTGCCAGCCGGGCCTCGGGGACAGCAACTGAAGCTTTCTTT; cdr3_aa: CASRASGTATEAFF
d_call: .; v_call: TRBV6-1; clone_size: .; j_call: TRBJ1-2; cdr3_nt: TGTGCCAGCAGTGAAGCCAGGGTGTTGGGCTACACCTTC; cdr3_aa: CASSEARVLGYTF
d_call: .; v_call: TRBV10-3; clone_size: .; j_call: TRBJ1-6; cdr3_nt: TGTGCCATCAGTCTTGGACAAGAAAATTCACCCCTCCACTTT; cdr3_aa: CAISLGQENSPLHF
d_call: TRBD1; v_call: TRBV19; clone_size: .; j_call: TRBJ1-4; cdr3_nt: TGTGCCAGTAGACTGACAGGGGGGCCAAATGAAAAACTGTTTTTT; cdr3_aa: CASRLTGGPNEKLFF